This T cell receptor (beta chain) was identified during a study of identical twins. This clonotype was counted at least ten times. What it binds is unknown. Overall study results and limits: Twin sharing of out-of-frame TCR alpha was underestimated by models in monozygotic pairs.

A universal primer site came from template switching; cDNA carried unique molecular identifiers. TCRdb analysed the 5' RACE reads with MiXCR anew, one entry per CDR3 protein. The table includes fewer than 250,000 distinct CDR3 sequences, 7.5% detected once. The V end lost 9 bases, the J end lost 2 bases, and 16 bases lay between the germline ends. CDR3 length: 14 amino acids. The V gene's germline CDR1 is KGHDR and CDR2 SFDVKD. The same sample was also studied in work on yellow fever vaccine responses in identical twins.

The origin of this receptor is a woman between 18 and 29 years old in good health. Sample: CD8+ T cells sorted from blood. The rearrangement links TRBV24-1 to TRBJ2-7; D not certain. The CDR3 DNA reads TGTGCCACCGGAAGGATGCCCCTTCCCTACGAGCAGTACTTC. Encoded protein: CATGRMPLPYEQYF.